Listed below are T cell receptor beta chains from one sample, sequenced in a study of cytomegalovirus exposure and HLA in healthy donors. The data were produced by immunoSEQ multiplex PCR, yet TCRdb's version contains in-frame clones alone and is incomplete. The sample includes around 120,000 clones, 80% of them seen just once. The specimen was PBMCs. All receptors derive from a male donor in good health and CMV-seronegative. The CDR3 runs from the conserved cysteine through the conserved F or W. D genes are given only for firm matches. The listing skips clone size in some rows; elsewhere it reads once, few, many or a size class.

>TRBV6-5|TRBJ2-1|TRBD1|once
TGTGCCCGCAGTTGGGCGGACAGGAACTACAATGAGCAGTTCTTC
CARSWADRNYNEQFF
>TRBV11-2|TRBJ2-7|-|-
TGTGCCAGCAGTACACGGGGATCCTACGAGCAGTACTTC
CASSTRGSYEQYF
>TRBV2|TRBJ2-1|-|-
TGTGCCAGCAGTGAAACGGGTTCTTCCTACAATGAGCAGTTCTTC
CASSETGSSYNEQFF
>TRBV5-1|TRBJ1-2|-|-
TGCGCCAGCAGCTTGGCTGGGAGCGCCTATGGCTACACCTTC
CASSLAGSAYGYTF
>TRBV19|TRBJ2-7|TRBD1|-
TGTGCCAGTAGTGCGGGACAGGGGTCCTACGAGCAGTACTTC
CASSAGQGSYEQYF
>TRBV30|TRBJ1-5|-|-
TGTGCCTGGAGCCGAGGCAGGGCTCAGCCCCAGCATTTT
CAWSRGRAQPQHF
>TRBV2|TRBJ1-2|-|medium-sized
TGTGCCATGGACGGGGGTCTCTTAGGGAACACCTTC
CAMDGGLLGNTF
>TRBV2|TRBJ2-6|-|few
TGTGCCAGCTATATGTCTGGGGCCAACGTCCTGACTTTC
CASYMSGANVLTF
>TRBV6-1|TRBJ1-1|-|-
TGTGCCAGCAGTGAGGGGACTTACGTCACTGAAGCTTTCTTT
CASSEGTYVTEAFF
>TRBV5-6|TRBJ2-5|-|-
TGTGCCAGCAGGGCAGGACAGCCCCAAGAGACCCAGTACTTC
CASRAGQPQETQYF